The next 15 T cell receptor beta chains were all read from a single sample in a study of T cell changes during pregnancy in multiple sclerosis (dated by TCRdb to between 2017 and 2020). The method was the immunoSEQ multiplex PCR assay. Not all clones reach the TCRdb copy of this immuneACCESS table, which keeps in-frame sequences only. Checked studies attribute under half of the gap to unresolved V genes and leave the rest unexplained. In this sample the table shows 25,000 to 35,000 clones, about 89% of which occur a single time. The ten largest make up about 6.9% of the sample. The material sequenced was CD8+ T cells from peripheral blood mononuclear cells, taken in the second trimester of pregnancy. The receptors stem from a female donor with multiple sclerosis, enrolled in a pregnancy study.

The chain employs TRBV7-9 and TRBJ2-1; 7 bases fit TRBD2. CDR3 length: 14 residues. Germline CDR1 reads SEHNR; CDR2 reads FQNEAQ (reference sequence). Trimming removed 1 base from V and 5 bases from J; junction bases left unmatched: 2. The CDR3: CASSLEGTNNEQFF. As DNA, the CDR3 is TGTGCCAGCAGCTTAGAAGGGACTAACAATGAGCAGTTCTTC.

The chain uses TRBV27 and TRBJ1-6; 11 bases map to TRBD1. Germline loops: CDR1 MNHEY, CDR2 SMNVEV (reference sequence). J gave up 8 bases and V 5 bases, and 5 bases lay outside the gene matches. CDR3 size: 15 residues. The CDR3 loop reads CASSPGQGAYSPLHF. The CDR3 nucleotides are TGTGCCAGCAGTCCCGGACAGGGGGCTTATTCACCCCTCCACTTT.

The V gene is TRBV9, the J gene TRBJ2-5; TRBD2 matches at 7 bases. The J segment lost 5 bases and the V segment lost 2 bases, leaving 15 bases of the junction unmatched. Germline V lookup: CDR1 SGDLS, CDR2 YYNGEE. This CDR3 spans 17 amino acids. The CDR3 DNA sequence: TGTGCCAGCAGCGTTTATTGGGGAGGGACCGACGCGGAGACCCAGTACTTC. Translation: CASSVYWGGTDAETQYF.

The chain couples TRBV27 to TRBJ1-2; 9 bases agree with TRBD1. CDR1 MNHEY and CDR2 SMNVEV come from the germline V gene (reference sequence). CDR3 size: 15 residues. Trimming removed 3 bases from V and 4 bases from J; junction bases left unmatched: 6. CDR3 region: CASSFVGQGSYGYTF. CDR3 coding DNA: TGTGCCAGCAGTTTTGTAGGACAGGGGAGCTATGGCTACACCTTC.

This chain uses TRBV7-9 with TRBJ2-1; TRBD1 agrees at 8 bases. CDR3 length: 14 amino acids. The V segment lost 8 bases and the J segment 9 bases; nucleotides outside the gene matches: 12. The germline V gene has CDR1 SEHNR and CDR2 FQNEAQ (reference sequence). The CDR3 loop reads CASGKYRGMGEQFF. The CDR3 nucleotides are TGTGCCAGCGGGAAATACAGGGGGATGGGTGAGCAGTTCTTC. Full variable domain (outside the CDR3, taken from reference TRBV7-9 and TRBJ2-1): DTGVSQNPRHKITKRGQNVTFRCDPISEHNRLYWYRQTLGQGPEFLTYFQNEAQLEKSRLLSDRFSAERPKGSFSTLEIQRTEQGDSAMYLCASGKYRGMGEQFFGPGTRLTVL.

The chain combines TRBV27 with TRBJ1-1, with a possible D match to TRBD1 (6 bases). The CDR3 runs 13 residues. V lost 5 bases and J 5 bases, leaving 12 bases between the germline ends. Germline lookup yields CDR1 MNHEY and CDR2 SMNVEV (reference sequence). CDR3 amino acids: CASSPTGYTEAFF. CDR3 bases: TGTGCCAGCAGTCCAACAGGGTATACTGAAGCTTTCTTT.

Written as DNA, the CDR3 is TGTGCCAGCTCGACTAGCGGAACCTACAATGAGCAGTTCTTC. Amino acids: CASSTSGTYNEQFF. The chain uses TRBV13 and TRBJ2-1, with 9 bases identical to TRBD2. V shed 8 bases, J shed 2 bases, and the junction held 4 bases outside the gene matches. This CDR3 spans 14 amino acids. CDR1 is PRHDT, CDR2 FYEKMQ, per germline (reference sequence).

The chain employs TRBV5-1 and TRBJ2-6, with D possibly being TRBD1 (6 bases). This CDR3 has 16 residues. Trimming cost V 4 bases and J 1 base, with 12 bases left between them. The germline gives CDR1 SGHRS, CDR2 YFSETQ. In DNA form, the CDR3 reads TGCGCCAGCAGCGGGATGACAGGATCTGGGGCCAACGTCCTGACTTTC. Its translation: CASSGMTGSGANVLTF. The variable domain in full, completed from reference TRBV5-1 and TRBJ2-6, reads KAGVTQTPRYLIKTRGQQVTLSCSPISGHRSVSWYQQTPGQGLQFLFEYFSETQRNKGNFPGRFSGRQFSNSRSEMNVSTLELGDSALYLCASSGMTGSGANVLTFGAGSRLTVL.

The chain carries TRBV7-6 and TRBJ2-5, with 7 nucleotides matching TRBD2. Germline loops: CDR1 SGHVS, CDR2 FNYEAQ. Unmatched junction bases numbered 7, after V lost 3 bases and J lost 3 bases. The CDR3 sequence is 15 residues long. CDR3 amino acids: CASSFGSGREETQYF. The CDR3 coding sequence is TGTGCCAGCAGCTTTGGGTCAGGGAGGGAAGAGACCCAGTACTTC.

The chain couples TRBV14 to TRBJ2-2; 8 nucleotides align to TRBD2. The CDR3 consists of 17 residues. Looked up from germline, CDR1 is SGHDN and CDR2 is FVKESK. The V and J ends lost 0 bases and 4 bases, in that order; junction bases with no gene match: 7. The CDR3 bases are TGTGCCAGCAGCCAAGACGATAGCGGGGTTATCACCGGGGAGCTGTTTTTT. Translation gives CASSQDDSGVITGELFF.

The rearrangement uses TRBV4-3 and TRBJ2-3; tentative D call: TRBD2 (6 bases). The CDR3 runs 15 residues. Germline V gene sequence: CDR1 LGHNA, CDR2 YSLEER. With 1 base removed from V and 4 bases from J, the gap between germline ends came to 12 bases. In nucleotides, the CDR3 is TGCGCCAGCAGCCAAGTTACGGGGGTGGCAGATACGCAGTATTTT. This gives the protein CASSQVTGVADTQYF.

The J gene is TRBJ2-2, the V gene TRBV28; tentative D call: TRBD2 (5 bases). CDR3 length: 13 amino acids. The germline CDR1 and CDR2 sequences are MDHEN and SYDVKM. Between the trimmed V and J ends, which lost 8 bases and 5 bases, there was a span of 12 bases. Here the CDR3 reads CASALGVTGELFF. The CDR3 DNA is TGTGCCAGCGCCCTGGGAGTAACCGGGGAGCTGTTTTTT.

Here the CDR3 reads CASSLKPAGSNQPQHF. CDR3 sequence (DNA): TGTGCCAGCAGTTTAAAACCAGCGGGGAGCAATCAGCCCCAGCATTTT. The J gene is TRBJ1-5, the V gene TRBV28; no clear D. CDR3 length: 16 amino acids. Per germline, CDR1 MDHEN and CDR2 SYDVKM. Trimming stripped 2 bases from V and 1 base from J, with 12 bases between.

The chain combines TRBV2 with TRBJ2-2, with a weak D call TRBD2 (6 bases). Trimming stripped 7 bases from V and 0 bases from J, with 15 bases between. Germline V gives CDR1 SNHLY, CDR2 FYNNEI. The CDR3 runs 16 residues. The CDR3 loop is CASTQWLAPNTGELFF. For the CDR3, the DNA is TGTGCCAGCACGCAGTGGCTAGCGCCGAACACCGGGGAGCTGTTTTTT.

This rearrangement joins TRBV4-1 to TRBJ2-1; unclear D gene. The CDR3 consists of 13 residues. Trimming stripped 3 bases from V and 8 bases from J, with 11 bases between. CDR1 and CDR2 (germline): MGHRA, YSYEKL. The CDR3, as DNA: TGCGCCAGCAGCCACGAACTACGCGATGAGCAGTTCTTC. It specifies CASSHELRDEQFF.